Listed below are T cell receptor beta chains from one sample, sequenced in a study of blood T cell repertoires in COVID-19. Using immunoSEQ multiplex PCR, the repertoire was profiled, and TCRdb retains in-frame clones only, with some absent. The sample shows 200,000 or so clones, 80% to 90% of them seen only once. Material for sequencing was PBMCs or T cells enriched from blood (not recorded which). The receptors derive from a woman in her twenties or thirties who had been exposed to COVID-19. The CDR3 runs from the conserved cysteine through the conserved F or W. A D gene is named only where the DNA matches it firmly. Some rows have no size entry. The others give once, few or many, or a class for an expanded clone.

abundance | j_gene | d_gene | v_gene | CDR3aa | CDR3nt
- | TRBJ2-1 | - | TRBV6-5 | CATERERIHNEQFF | TGTGCCACCGAACGGGAGAGAATCCACAATGAGCAGTTCTTC
few | TRBJ2-3 | TRBD2 | TRBV19 | CASSMVLAGGSDTQYF | TGTGCCAGTAGTATGGTCCTAGCGGGAGGGTCAGATACGCAGTATTTT
- | TRBJ2-1 | TRBD2 | TRBV10-1 | CASSESPSGRLNEQFF | TGCGCCAGCAGTGAGTCTCCTAGCGGGAGACTGAATGAGCAGTTCTTC
- | TRBJ1-6 | - | TRBV25-1 | CASSSSSYNSPLHF | TGTGCCAGCAGCTCGAGCTCCTATAATTCACCCCTCCACTTT
- | TRBJ1-2 | - | TRBV30 | CAWSPSPYGYTF | TGTGCCTGGAGCCCCTCCCCCTATGGCTACACCTTC
- | TRBJ1-3 | - | TRBV4-1 | CASSPRNSGNTIYF | TGCGCCAGCAGCCCGAGAAACTCTGGAAACACCATATATTTT
- | TRBJ1-1 | TRBD1 | TRBV10-3 | CAIGQGGGSEAFF | TGTGCCATTGGACAGGGAGGGGGGTCTGAAGCTTTCTTT
- | TRBJ1-1 | - | TRBV7-2 | CASSHPGRVEAFF | TGTGCCAGCAGCCATCCCGGGAGGGTTGAAGCTTTCTTT
- | TRBJ2-2 | - | TRBV5-6 | CASSLGQPGELFF | TGTGCCAGCAGCTTGGGACAGCCCGGGGAGCTGTTTTTT
- | TRBJ2-2 | - | TRBV6-5 | CASRRDPNTGELFF | TGTGCCAGCAGACGAGATCCGAACACCGGGGAGCTGTTTTTT
- | TRBJ2-5 | - | TRBV27 | CASSFRETQYF | TGTGCCAGCAGTTTTCGAGAGACCCAGTACTTC
- | TRBJ1-5 | - | TRBV28 | CASRSWLTGNNQPQHF | TGTGCCAGCAGATCATGGCTAACAGGGAACAATCAGCCCCAGCATTTT
- | TRBJ2-5 | - | TRBV2 | CASTPLQGATQYF | TGTGCCAGCACCCCCCTGCAGGGCGCGACCCAGTACTTC
- | TRBJ2-1 | TRBD1 | TRBV5-1 | CASSLQGARPNEQFF | TGCGCCAGCAGCTTACAGGGGGCGCGCCCAAATGAGCAGTTCTTC
- | TRBJ2-7 | TRBD1 | TRBV7-3 | CASSPTGGAYEQYF | TGTGCCAGCAGTCCGACAGGGGGCGCGTACGAGCAGTACTTC
- | TRBJ2-7 | TRBD1 | TRBV19 | CASSPGTGPSYEQYF | TGTGCCAGTAGTCCTGGGACAGGTCCCTCCTACGAGCAGTACTTC
once | TRBJ1-6 | - | TRBV5-1 | CASRPGGGQNSPLHF | TGCGCCAGCAGACCCGGGGGAGGGCAGAATTCACCCCTCCACTTT
- | TRBJ1-2 | TRBD1 | TRBV5-1 | CASRLDLGQAGGYTF | TGCGCCAGCAGATTGGACTTGGGACAGGCGGGCGGCTACACCTTC
- | TRBJ2-7 | TRBD2 | TRBV6-1 | CASSEEGGLAGGKQYF | TGTGCCAGCAGTGAAGAAGGGGGACTAGCGGGAGGTAAGCAGTACTTC
- | TRBJ2-3 | - | TRBV2 | CASSERRDGTDTQYF | TGTGCCAGCAGTGAGAGGCGGGACGGCACAGATACGCAGTATTTT
- | TRBJ2-5 | TRBD2 | TRBV2 | CASREGLAVETQYF | TGTGCCAGCAGGGAGGGACTAGCGGTAGAGACCCAGTACTTC
- | TRBJ2-1 | TRBD2 | TRBV9 | CASSVAASGSLGEQFF | TGTGCCAGCAGCGTAGCTGCTAGCGGGAGTCTAGGTGAGCAGTTCTTC
- | TRBJ2-7 | - | TRBV3-1/TRBV3-2 | CASSQEWLAYEQYF | TGTGCCAGCAGCCAAGAATGGCTTGCCTACGAGCAGTACTTC
- | TRBJ2-7 | TRBD2 | TRBV9 | CASSVQETSVIEQYF | TGTGCCAGCAGCGTACAAGAGACTAGCGTGATCGAGCAGTACTTC
- | TRBJ2-7 | - | TRBV2 | CASNRLGYEQYF | TGTGCCAGCAATCGACTAGGGTACGAGCAGTACTTC
- | TRBJ1-2 | - | TRBV10-3 | CAISEYGRANYGYTF | TGTGCCATCAGTGAGTACGGTAGAGCTAACTATGGCTACACCTTC
- | TRBJ2-2 | TRBD2 | TRBV5-4 | CASSPGTTTGELFF | TGTGCCAGCAGCCCCGGGACTACCACCGGGGAGCTGTTTTTT
- | TRBJ2-7 | - | TRBV28 | CASSLRGSTEQYF | TGTGCCAGCAGTTTGCGTGGGAGTACCGAGCAGTACTTC
- | TRBJ2-7 | - | TRBV3-1/TRBV3-2 | CASSHFGEQYF | TGTGCCAGCAGCCACTTCGGCGAGCAGTACTTC
- | TRBJ1-2 | - | TRBV4-1 | CASSPRGEAYYGYTF | TGCGCCAGCAGCCCCCGGGGGGAAGCTTACTATGGCTACACCTTC
- | TRBJ2-7 | - | TRBV7-2 | CASSDVGGGYEQYF | TGTGCCAGCAGCGACGTGGGAGGGGGCTACGAGCAGTACTTC
- | TRBJ2-7 | - | TRBV2 | CASTAHYEQYF | TGTGCCAGCACCGCACACTACGAGCAGTACTTC
- | TRBJ2-2 | TRBD1 | TRBV19 | CASSTPGGADTGELFF | TGTGCCAGTAGTACCCCAGGGGGCGCCGACACCGGGGAGCTGTTTTTT
- | TRBJ1-2 | TRBD1 | TRBV19 | CASSSTGAYGYTF | TGTGCCAGTAGTTCTACAGGGGCCTATGGCTACACCTTC
- | TRBJ1-2 | - | TRBV5-5 | CASSLTHQGNYGYTF | TGTGCCAGCAGCCTAACACATCAGGGAAACTATGGCTACACCTTC
- | TRBJ1-2 | TRBD1 | TRBV5-1 | CASSSDRGRYGYTF | TGCGCCAGCAGCTCTGACAGGGGTCGGTATGGCTACACCTTC
- | TRBJ2-2 | - | TRBV2 | CASRTLASTGELFF | TGTGCCAGCAGGACACTAGCTTCTACCGGGGAGCTGTTTTTT
- | TRBJ1-2 | - | TRBV7-9 | CASSVRGTNYGYTF | TGTGCCAGCAGCGTCAGGGGTACTAACTATGGCTACACCTTC
- | TRBJ1-1 | - | TRBV10-1 | CASSHGTEAFF | TGCGCCAGCAGCCACGGCACTGAAGCTTTCTTT
- | TRBJ2-5 | - | TRBV4-1 | CASSSESLGGETQYF | TGCGCCAGCAGTTCCGAATCTCTAGGAGGGGAGACCCAGTACTTC
- | TRBJ1-5 | - | TRBV18 | CASSTEGGNQPQHF | TGTGCCAGCTCAACAGAGGGAGGCAATCAGCCCCAGCATTTT
- | TRBJ1-1 | - | TRBV7-9 | CASSLAPPAGGFPFF | TGTGCCAGCAGCTTAGCCCCTCCGGCAGGCGGGTTCCCTTTCTTT
- | TRBJ1-6 | - | TRBV13 | CASSLGPPGSPLHF | TGTGCCAGCAGCTTAGGCCCTCCGGGTTCACCCCTCCACTTT
- | TRBJ1-2 | - | TRBV19 | CASSIQGPNGYTF | TGTGCCAGTAGTATACAGGGTCCAAATGGCTACACCTTC
- | TRBJ1-4 | - | TRBV19 | CASSIGGRGEKLFF | TGTGCCAGTAGTATTGGTGGCAGGGGAGAAAAACTGTTTTTT
- | TRBJ2-1 | - | TRBV2 | CASSEEARTGTNEQFF | TGTGCCAGCAGTGAAGAGGCCCGGACAGGGACTAACGAGCAGTTCTTC